Below, 21 T cell receptor beta chains from the same sample are listed, as sequenced in a study of T-cell reconstitution after alpha-beta-depleted transplantation in children. The TCRbeta library was prepared with unique molecular identifiers. In TCRdb, the PCR reads were re-called with MiXCR into one record per CDR3 protein. There are around 250,000 distinct CDR3 sequences in the sample; about 26% occur only once, and about 2.6% lies in the top ten. The sequencing used PBMCs, collected before TCRalphabeta/CD19-depleted stem cell transplant. Receptors originate from a girl aged 2 to 9 with Fanconi anemia, due to receive a stem cell transplant.

This clonotype was counted between two and nine times. The chain recombines TRBV5-1 with TRBJ2-7; TRBD1 aligns across 7 bases. The CDR3 extends over 16 amino acids. With V trimmed by 0 bases and J by 1 base, 7 bases remained unmatched. Germline V gene data show CDR1 as SGHRS and CDR2 as YFSETQ. The CDR3 bases are TGCGCCAGCAGCTTGGTTCCCGGGACAGTTTCCTACGAGCAGTACTTC. This encodes CASSLVPGTVSYEQYF.

V is TRBV2 and J is TRBJ2-7, with D possibly TRBD2 on 5 matching bases. CDR3 length: 15 amino acids. V was pared by 3 bases and J by 3 bases, with 15 bases between. CDR1 and CDR2 from the germline V gene are SNHLY and FYNNEI. CDR3 in DNA: TGTGCCAGCAGTGATACTGGAGGACGACGCTACGAGCAGTACTTC. It is translated as CASSDTGGRRYEQYF.

The chain combines TRBV5-1 with TRBJ2-7, with D perhaps TRBD1 (5 bases). This CDR3 region has 15 residues. Deletions cut 5 bases from V and 3 bases from J, with 18 bases between. Germline V CDR1 and CDR2: SGHRS, YFSETQ. CDR3 nucleotide sequence: TGCGCCAGCAGAAAAAATCAGGGTCCCAACTACGAGCAGTACTTC. Residues: CASRKNQGPNYEQYF.

The chain recombines TRBV4-1 with TRBJ2-1; TRBD2 agrees at 15 bases. CDR3 length: 13 amino acids. The germline gives CDR1 MGHRA, CDR2 YSYEKL. V was clipped by 3 bases and J by 12 bases; unmatched bases: 0. CDR3 residues: CASSQGLAGGQFF. CDR3 sequence (DNA): TGCGCCAGCAGCCAGGGACTAGCGGGGGGGCAGTTCTTC.

V is TRBV19 and J is TRBJ1-1; 8 nucleotides agree with TRBD1. Germline V gene lookup returns CDR1 LNHDA and CDR2 SQIVND (reference sequence). This CDR3 is 15 amino acids long. With V trimmed by 3 bases and J by 1 base, 4 bases remained unmatched. In DNA, the CDR3 is TGTGCCAGTAGTATCCGGACAGGGACGAACACTGAAGCTTTCTTT. Its protein is CASSIRTGTNTEAFF.

This clonotype appeared a single time. The J gene is TRBJ2-1, the V gene TRBV11-2; TRBD1 or TRBD2 may be the D gene (5 bases each). Trimming took 1 base from V and 5 from J, leaving 21 bases between them. This CDR3 spans 18 amino acids. CDR1 and CDR2 from the germline V gene are SGHAT and FQNNGV. The CDR3 region is CASSLGGLLRGGDNEQFF. The DNA of the CDR3 is TGTGCCAGCAGCTTAGGGGGGTTACTGAGGGGTGGAGACAATGAGCAGTTCTTC.

This clonotype was detected a few times. V and J are TRBV12-3 or TRBV12-4 and TRBJ1-5, with TRBD1 identical over 9 bases. The CDR3 sequence is 16 residues long. Trimming removed 3 bases from V and 1 base from J; junction bases left unmatched: 4. The DNA of the CDR3 is TGTGCCAGCAGTTTGGGGACAGGGAAAAGCAATCAGCCCCAGCATTTT. This gives the protein CASSLGTGKSNQPQHF.

This clonotype has a count of ten or more. The chain links TRBV27 to TRBJ2-7; no firm D call. CDR1 MNHEY and CDR2 SMNVEV come from the germline V gene (reference sequence). This CDR3 is 14 amino acids long. V lost 4 bases and J 0 bases, leaving 10 bases between the germline ends. In nucleotides, the CDR3 is TGTGCCAGCAGTTCACCCGGTTACTCCTACGAGCAGTACTTC. Translating it yields CASSSPGYSYEQYF.

Many counts were recorded for this clonotype. CDR3 nucleotide sequence: TGTGCCAGCAGTTCCCCACAGGGCCCTAATTCACCCCTCCACTTT. Amino acid sequence: CASSSPQGPNSPLHF. The chain is built from TRBV6-5 and TRBJ1-6; tentatively, D is TRBD1 (6 bases). The V gene's germline CDR1 is MNHEY and CDR2 SVGAGI. The CDR3 covers 15 residues. Trimming pared 4 bases from V and 6 bases from J, leaving 13 bases between.

V gene TRBV20-1 combines with J gene TRBJ1-2; 9 bases align to TRBD1. The CDR3 loop spans 13 amino acids. Germline V gene sequence: CDR1 DFQATT, CDR2 SNEGSKA (reference sequence). V was pared by 1 base and J by 3 bases, with 0 bases of the junction left unmatched. The CDR3 region has the DNA TGCAGTGCTAGAGGGACAGGGGACTATGGCTACACCTTC. It codes for CSARGTGDYGYTF.

This clonotype was seen repeatedly, ten times or more. The V and J genes are TRBV10-2 and TRBJ2-7, with TRBD2 identical over 8 bases. Germline V gene lookup returns CDR1 WSHSY and CDR2 SAAADI. There are 14 residues in the CDR3. The J segment lost 0 bases and the V segment lost 8 bases, leaving 6 bases of the junction unmatched. Here the CDR3 reads CASGKRESSYEQYF. The CDR3 coding sequence is TGCGCCAGCGGCAAGCGGGAGAGCTCCTACGAGCAGTACTTC.

This clonotype was observed many times. This chain joins TRBV18 and TRBJ2-7; TRBD1 might be the D (5 bases). The ends were cut back, 8 bases at V and 4 bases at J, with 15 bases in the middle. The CDR3 runs to 13 residues. Germline values: CDR1 KGHSH, CDR2 LQKENI. CDR3 sequence (DNA): TGTGCCAGCAGCTTAACAGGAGATTACGAGCAGTACTTC. Translated: CASSLTGDYEQYF.

The chain couples TRBV5-1 to TRBJ2-5; tentative D call: TRBD2 (7 bases). CDR3 size: 15 residues. V lost 5 bases, J lost 4 bases, and 18 bases lay in between. The germline V gene encodes CDR1 SGHRS and CDR2 YFSETQ. The CDR3 sequence is CASSFGGLAGETQYF. The CDR3 DNA reads TGCGCCAGCAGTTTCGGGGGGCTCGCAGGAGAGACCCAGTACTTC.

This clonotype was seen at least ten times. V is TRBV6-5 and J is TRBJ1-2; D might be TRBD1 (5 bases). With 7 bases removed from V and 3 bases from J, the gap between germline ends came to 18 bases. The CDR3 has 15 residues. From germline, CDR1 is MNHEY and CDR2 SVGAGI. CDR3 in DNA: TGTGCCAGCACCCGGGCCGGGCTGGGGGACTATGGCTACACCTTC. Amino acid sequence: CASTRAGLGDYGYTF.

At least ten counts were recorded for this clonotype. The chain is built from TRBV6-5 and TRBJ2-1, with 14 bases matching TRBD2. V dropped 0 bases and J dropped 7; count of bases not matched to a gene: 11. CDR3 length: 19 residues. From germline, CDR1 is MNHEY and CDR2 SVGAGI. The CDR3 here is CASSYSPHRTSGRFNEQFF. CDR3 nucleotide sequence: TGTGCCAGCAGTTACTCGCCTCACCGGACTAGCGGGAGGTTTAATGAGCAGTTCTTC.

This clonotype was observed at least ten times. V usage is TRBV29-1 and J usage is TRBJ2-2, with D maybe TRBD2 (5 bases). CDR1 is SQVTM, CDR2 ANQGSEA, per germline. V was pared by 4 bases and J by 4 bases, with 10 bases between. The CDR3 runs 13 residues. The CDR3 loop is CSVGTAATGELFF. The DNA for the CDR3 is TGCAGCGTTGGGACTGCCGCCACCGGGGAGCTGTTTTTT.

This clonotype came up many times. V usage is TRBV5-1 and J usage is TRBJ2-5, with 7 bases matching TRBD2. The germline V gene encodes CDR1 SGHRS and CDR2 YFSETQ. The V gene end was trimmed by 1 base and the J gene end by 4 bases; junction bases not matched to a gene: 4. The length of the CDR3 is 14 residues. The CDR3 DNA sequence: TGCGCCAGCAGCTTGCGAGGGGAGGGAGAGACCCAGTACTTC. It is translated as CASSLRGEGETQYF.

This clonotype occurred many times. The chain joins TRBV2 to TRBJ2-1; 10 bases are shared with TRBD2. The ends lost 1 base at V and 0 bases at J; junction bases unmatched: 18. Germline V lookup: CDR1 SNHLY, CDR2 FYNNEI. This CDR3 has 22 amino acids. The CDR3 region has the DNA TGTGCCAGCAGTGAAGAGGAGTGGGGGGCTAGCGGGAGAAGGTCCTCCTACAATGAGCAGTTCTTC. This gives the protein CASSEEEWGASGRRSSYNEQFF.

Ten or more counts support this clonotype. This chain links TRBV20-1 with TRBJ2-1; no clear D gene. CDR3 size: 13 residues. CDR1 and CDR2 from the germline V gene are DFQATT and SNEGSKA (reference sequence). Deletions cut 3 bases from V and 0 bases from J, with 6 bases between. This chain's CDR3 is CSASESSYNEQFF. CDR3 sequence (DNA): TGCAGTGCTAGCGAGAGCTCCTACAATGAGCAGTTCTTC.

With respect to this clonotype: Mismatch with germline at one junction end may stem from a read error. The chain recombines TRBV29-1 with TRBJ1-3; D not resolved. Germline values: CDR1 SQVTM, CDR2 ANQGSEA. There are 13 residues in the CDR3. CDR3 coding DNA: TGCAGCGTTGTGAAAGACTCTGGAAACACCATATCTTTT. This sequence encodes CSVVKDSGNTISF.

This clonotype was recorded at least ten times. The chain recombines TRBV12-3 or TRBV12-4 with TRBJ1-6; D remains unclear. The CDR3 contains 16 residues. The V end lost 3 bases, the J end lost 9 bases, and 18 bases lay between the germline ends. The CDR3 sequence is CASSFDREGLGSPLHF. The CDR3 coding sequence is TGTGCCAGCAGTTTCGACCGGGAAGGGTTGGGTTCACCCCTCCACTTT.